This T cell receptor (beta chain) emerged from a study of pediatric ulcerative colitis. During colonoscopy, one to two rectal pinch biopsies were collected. The CDR3 sequence is 13 residues long. V was clipped by 3 bases and J by 5 bases, with 8 bases between them. CDR1 and CDR2 from the germline V gene are LNHNV and YYDKDF (reference sequence). The study's findings and limits: Blood-rectal clonal overlap within each person was significantly higher in ulcerative colitis patients than controls.

Produced via immunoSEQ multiplex PCR; TCRdb's table is partial and in-frame only. The sample comprises 30,000 or so clones, roughly 81% of which are singletons, and over 0.95% rests with the top ten. Of note for this clone: Its antigen is not identified.

The sequencing input was gut tissue. The V and J genes are TRBV15 and TRBJ1-3, with D uncertain. The sequence derives from a boy between 5 and 17 years old with mild ulcerative colitis. As DNA, the CDR3 is TGTGCCACCAGCAGGAGACCGAGAAACACCATATATTTT. Its protein is CATSRRPRNTIYF.